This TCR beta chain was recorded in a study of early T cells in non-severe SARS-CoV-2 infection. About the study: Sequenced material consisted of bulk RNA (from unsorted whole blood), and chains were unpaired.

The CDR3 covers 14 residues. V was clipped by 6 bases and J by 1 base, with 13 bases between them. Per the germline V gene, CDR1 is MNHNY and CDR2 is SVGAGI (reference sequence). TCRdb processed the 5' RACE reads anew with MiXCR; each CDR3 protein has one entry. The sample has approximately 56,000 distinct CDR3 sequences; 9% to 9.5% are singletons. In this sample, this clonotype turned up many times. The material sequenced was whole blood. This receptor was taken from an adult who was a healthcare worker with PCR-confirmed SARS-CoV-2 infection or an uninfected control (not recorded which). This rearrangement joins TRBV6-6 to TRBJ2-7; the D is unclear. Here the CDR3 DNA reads TGTGCCAGCAGCTGGACCTCGGGTTCCTACGAGCAGTACTTC. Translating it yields CASSWTSGSYEQYF.